This T cell receptor (beta chain) was documented in a study of blood T cell repertoires in COVID-19. Study as a whole: Specimens from acute and convalescent COVID-19 originated in the United States, Italy and Spain.

The germline V gene has CDR1 SGHAT and CDR2 FQDESV (reference sequence). The V gene end was trimmed by 1 base and the J gene end by 6 bases; junction bases not matched to a gene: 7. This CDR3 is built from 15 residues. In terms of age and location, participants ranged from about 18 to 89 years and lived in approximately 24 US areas. Membership in each cohort depended on participant-reported clinical history. Using immunoSEQ multiplex PCR, the repertoire was profiled, and TCRdb retains in-frame clones only, with some absent. The data show about 200,000 clones, about 83% seen once. The genes are TRBV11-1 and TRBJ2-3; 7 bases line up with TRBD1. The clonotype originates from a man aged 40-49 years with acute COVID-19. Sequenced input: PBMCs or T cells enriched from blood (not recorded which). The DNA of the CDR3 is TGTGCCAGCAGCTTAGGGGGCACAGGGGTGGATACGCAGTATTTT. Residues: CASSLGGTGVDTQYF.